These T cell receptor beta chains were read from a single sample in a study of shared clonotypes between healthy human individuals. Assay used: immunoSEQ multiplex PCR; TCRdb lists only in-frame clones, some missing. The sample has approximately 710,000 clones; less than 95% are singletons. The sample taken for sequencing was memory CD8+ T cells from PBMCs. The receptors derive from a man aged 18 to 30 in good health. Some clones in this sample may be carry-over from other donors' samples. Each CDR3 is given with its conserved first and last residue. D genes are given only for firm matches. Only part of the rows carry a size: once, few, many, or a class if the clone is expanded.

CDR3 DNA: TGCGCCAGCCCTGCTGTAGTCGGTGGGCAGACACAGCCCCAGCATTTT; CDR3 protein: CASPAVVGGQTQPQHF; J gene: TRBJ1-5; V gene: TRBV10-1; clone size: -; D gene: -
CDR3 DNA: TGTGCCAGCAGTGAGGGGCAGGCCCTAGGAGATACGCAGTATTTT; CDR3 protein: CASSEGQALGDTQYF; J gene: TRBJ2-3; V gene: TRBV2; clone size: -; D gene: -
CDR3 DNA: TGTGCCAGCAGGGGGACTAGCGGGAGGGGTACAGATACGCAGTATTTT; CDR3 protein: CASRGTSGRGTDTQYF; J gene: TRBJ2-3; V gene: TRBV28; clone size: -; D gene: TRBD2
CDR3 DNA: TGTGCCAGCAGTCTAAGACAGGGGAGCAATCAGCCCCAGCATTTT; CDR3 protein: CASSLRQGSNQPQHF; J gene: TRBJ1-5; V gene: TRBV28; clone size: -; D gene: TRBD1
CDR3 DNA: TGTGCCATCAGTGAGGACAGGGGCGATGAGCAGTTCTTC; CDR3 protein: CAISEDRGDEQFF; J gene: TRBJ2-1; V gene: TRBV10-3; clone size: -; D gene: TRBD1
CDR3 DNA: TGTGCCAGCAGCGGCGGACCACTAGAGGCAGATACGCAGTATTTT; CDR3 protein: CASSGGPLEADTQYF; J gene: TRBJ2-3; V gene: TRBV7-9; clone size: -; D gene: -
CDR3 DNA: TGCGCCAGCACTCAAGGGACTTCCGGGACAGGCATCTTCTTC; CDR3 protein: CASTQGTSGTGIFF; J gene: TRBJ2-1; V gene: TRBV10-2; clone size: -; D gene: TRBD1
CDR3 DNA: TGTGCCAGCAGCCTGGGGACAGCTCCCCCCTACGAGCAGTACTTC; CDR3 protein: CASSLGTAPPYEQYF; J gene: TRBJ2-7; V gene: TRBV11-2; clone size: -; D gene: TRBD1
CDR3 DNA: TGTGCCAGCAGCTCGGGTGGGGGGCTGGAGACCCAGTACTTC; CDR3 protein: CASSSGGGLETQYF; J gene: TRBJ2-5; V gene: TRBV7-2; clone size: -; D gene: -
CDR3 DNA: TGTGCCTGGAGGAGGGATTCCTACGAGCAGTACTTC; CDR3 protein: CAWRRDSYEQYF; J gene: TRBJ2-7; V gene: TRBV30; clone size: -; D gene: -
CDR3 DNA: TGTGCCAGCAGCGCCGTTACAGATTCCCTGAGGAATGAGCAGTTCTTC; CDR3 protein: CASSAVTDSLRNEQFF; J gene: TRBJ2-1; V gene: TRBV9; clone size: once; D gene: -
CDR3 DNA: TGTGCCAGCAGCTCCCTGGGCGGCACAGATACGCAGTATTTT; CDR3 protein: CASSSLGGTDTQYF; J gene: TRBJ2-3; V gene: TRBV11-2; clone size: -; D gene: -
CDR3 DNA: TGTGCCAGCTCACCGGGACTAGCGGCCTACAATGAGCAGTTCTTC; CDR3 protein: CASSPGLAAYNEQFF; J gene: TRBJ2-1; V gene: TRBV18; clone size: -; D gene: TRBD2
CDR3 DNA: TGTGCCAGCAGCGTCAGGGACGGACAGCCCCAGCATTTT; CDR3 protein: CASSVRDGQPQHF; J gene: TRBJ1-5; V gene: TRBV9; clone size: few; D gene: -
CDR3 DNA: TGTGCCAGCAGCTTATCTTCCAGTTCTGGGGCCAACGTCCTGACTTTC; CDR3 protein: CASSLSSSSGANVLTF; J gene: TRBJ2-6; V gene: TRBV7-9; clone size: -; D gene: -
CDR3 DNA: TGTGCCAGCAGCTTAGAGCGGGAGATGGACATTCAGTACTTC; CDR3 protein: CASSLEREMDIQYF; J gene: TRBJ2-4; V gene: TRBV11-3; clone size: -; D gene: TRBD2
CDR3 DNA: TGTGCCACCAGCAGAGATAGGGGGGGCACAGATACGCAGTATTTT; CDR3 protein: CATSRDRGGTDTQYF; J gene: TRBJ2-3; V gene: TRBV15; clone size: -; D gene: -
CDR3 DNA: TGTGCCAGCAGAGAACTAGCGGAAAACACCTACAATGAGCAGTTCTTC; CDR3 protein: CASRELAENTYNEQFF; J gene: TRBJ2-1; V gene: TRBV28; clone size: -; D gene: TRBD2
CDR3 DNA: TGTGCCAGCAGCCCTTATAACAATGAAAAACTGTTTTTT; CDR3 protein: CASSPYNNEKLFF; J gene: TRBJ1-4; V gene: TRBV6-6; clone size: -; D gene: -
CDR3 DNA: TGTGCCAGCACCACCCTTACCCACCTAGCGGAAGGGGGTGATACGCAGTATTTT; CDR3 protein: CASTTLTHLAEGGDTQYF; J gene: TRBJ2-3; V gene: TRBV28; clone size: -; D gene: -
CDR3 DNA: TGTGCCAGCAGCTCAAGGGGAGATACGCAGTATTTT; CDR3 protein: CASSSRGDTQYF; J gene: TRBJ2-3; V gene: TRBV11-3; clone size: -; D gene: -
CDR3 DNA: TGTGCCATCAGTGAGTACCCGGGACAGGGAGTAGACACTGAAGCTTTCTTT; CDR3 protein: CAISEYPGQGVDTEAFF; J gene: TRBJ1-1; V gene: TRBV10-3; clone size: -; D gene: TRBD1